This TCR beta chain is drawn from a study of shared clonotypes between healthy human individuals. Study results and limitations: Blood was the sole source, and tissue repertoires probably differ.

The table came from immunoSEQ multiplex PCR; TCRdb's copy has only in-frame clones and leaves some out. This sample has hundreds of thousands of clones, with 79% found just once. Note on this clone: What it binds is not known.

This clonotype was sampled from a woman aged 40 to 50 in good health. Some clones in this sample may be carry-over from other donors' samples. The sequenced material came from PBMCs.

CDR3 coding DNA: TGTGCCAGCAGTTTAAGGGGTCCGGACCCTAGGCCCGTAAGGGACACTGAAGCTTTCTTT. Translated, it gives CASSLRGPDPRPVRDTEAFF. The gene calls are TRBV28 and TRBJ1-1, with a weak D call TRBD1 (5 bases). Deletions cut 2 bases from V and 3 bases from J, with 28 bases between. CDR1 is MDHEN, CDR2 SYDVKM, per germline. The CDR3 covers 20 residues.